These T cell receptor beta chains were read from a single sample in a study of blood T cell repertoires in COVID-19. The assay was immunoSEQ multiplex PCR, and TCRdb's table has in-frame clones only and misses some. Of about 150,000 clones listed, just under 85% are singletons. Sequenced sample: peripheral blood. These receptors were collected from a woman aged 60-75 years with acute or convalescent COVID-19. CDR3s leave out the opening cysteine and the closing phenylalanine or tryptophan.

cdr3_length j_call v_call cdr3_aa
13 TRBJ1-3 TRBV5-1 ASSLGQGGRNTIY
11 TRBJ2-1 TRBV15 ATSRENRQGEF
13 TRBJ1-3 TRBV3-1/TRBV3-2 ASSQDLSSGNTIY
13 TRBJ2-4 TRBV28 ASSLADRAKNIQY
14 TRBJ2-7 TRBV6-6 ASSLIRPGTLYEQY
13 TRBJ2-2 TRBV1 TSSQERRVGGELF
16 TRBJ1-6 TRBV14 ASSQGPRTGGINSPLH
13 TRBJ1-1 TRBV30 AWSIPGVANTEAF
11 TRBJ1-2 TRBV28 ASSIQGNYGYT
10 TRBJ2-7 TRBV10-2 ASSDESYEQY
11 TRBJ2-5 TRBV5-4 ASSLELTETQY
13 TRBJ1-2 TRBV30 AWSVGGGLGYGYT
13 TRBJ1-5 TRBV18 ASSPVNSKNQPQH
14 TRBJ1-5 TRBV19 ASSAQGKVSNQPQH
10 TRBJ2-7 TRBV2 ASSAGSYEQY
14 TRBJ1-5 TRBV10-3 AISESLGQSNQPQH
11 TRBJ2-5 TRBV18 ASSLGREETQY
12 TRBJ2-1 TRBV28 ASSPPRSVNEQF
13 TRBJ2-2 TRBV7-2 ASSLVAGGYGELF
12 TRBJ2-5 TRBV19 ASSASGGGETQY
11 TRBJ1-6 TRBV28 ASSPWSAGSLH
13 TRBJ1-1 TRBV18 ASSPVSLRGTEAF
14 TRBJ2-3 TRBV18 ASSPRLGGSTDTQY
12 TRBJ2-3 TRBV11-2 ASSPAGGGDTQY
10 TRBJ2-2 TRBV10-3 AIGGNTGELF
15 TRBJ2-3 TRBV24-1 ATSDNTGTPSTDTQY
13 TRBJ1-2 TRBV4-1 ASSLSTGILYGYT
11 TRBJ2-7 TRBV7-6 ASSWGGAYEQY
10 TRBJ1-1 TRBV5-5 ASSFGTDEAF
12 TRBJ1-6 TRBV9 ASSAETGYSPLH
12 TRBJ1-2 TRBV7-2 ASSSHQGNYGYT
13 TRBJ2-3 TRBV3-1/TRBV3-2 ASSQDLAEADTQY
12 TRBJ1-2 TRBV19 ASSRGANNYGYT
14 TRBJ2-1 TRBV7-9 ASSPASTGGRNEQF
13 TRBJ1-5 TRBV3-1/TRBV3-2 ASSQDGRSNQPQH
12 TRBJ1-2 TRBV18 ASSPGSEGYGYT
12 TRBJ1-1 TRBV7-3 ASSPGHVNTEAF
13 TRBJ2-1 TRBV4-2 ASSQRGGAFNEQF
14 TRBJ2-2 TRBV6-5 ASSSMDRANTGELF
13 TRBJ2-2 TRBV9 ASSVSSGSTGELF
14 TRBJ1-6 TRBV5-1 ASSLSTGQHNSPLH
14 TRBJ1-6 TRBV11-2 ASSLVLRQGSSPLH
14 TRBJ1-2 TRBV19 ASSLYGQGGFGGYT